Below, one TCR beta chain is given with its context. No antigen is known for it. TCRdb keeps only in-frame clones here, not all; method: immunoSEQ multiplex PCR. The repertoire holds around 87,000 clones, with approximately 90% as singletons. This sample was included in a study of graft-versus-host responses after intestinal transplantation. About the research overall: Transplant types were multivisceral, liver-intestinal, or isolated intestinal. Recipients were all induced with anti-thymocyte globulin, then given tacrolimus and steroids for roughly three years.

The V and J ends lost 2 bases and 5 bases respectively, with 10 bases between them. Germline V gene lookup returns CDR1 MNHEY and CDR2 SVGAGI. The CDR3 loop spans 13 amino acids. Regarding the study as a whole: GvH clonotypes were identified within recipient marrow, with a subset emerging first in ileum or blood. Maximum circulating GvH clone levels tracked with early post-transplant HvG decreases.

The genes are TRBV6-5 and TRBJ2-7; D is perhaps TRBD2 (5 bases). This specimen was unstimulated CD8+ T cells sorted from spleen or lymph node cells, taken before transplant. This receptor was obtained from a human donor who was the organ donor for an intestinal transplant. CDR3 in amino acids: CASSYPGMNEQYF. The CDR3 DNA follows: TGTGCCAGCAGTTACCCCGGGATGAACGAGCAGTACTTC.